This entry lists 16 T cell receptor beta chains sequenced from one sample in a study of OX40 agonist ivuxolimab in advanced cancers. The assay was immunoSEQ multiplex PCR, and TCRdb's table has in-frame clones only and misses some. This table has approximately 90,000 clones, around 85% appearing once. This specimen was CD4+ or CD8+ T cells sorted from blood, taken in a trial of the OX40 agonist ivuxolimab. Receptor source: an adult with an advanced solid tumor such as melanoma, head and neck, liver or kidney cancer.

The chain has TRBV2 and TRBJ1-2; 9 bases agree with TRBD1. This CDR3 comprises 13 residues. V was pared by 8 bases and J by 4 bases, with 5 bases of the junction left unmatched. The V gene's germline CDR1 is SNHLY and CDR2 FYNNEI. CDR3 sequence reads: CASGRDRAYGYTF. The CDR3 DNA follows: TGTGCCAGCGGGCGGGACAGGGCCTATGGCTACACCTTC.

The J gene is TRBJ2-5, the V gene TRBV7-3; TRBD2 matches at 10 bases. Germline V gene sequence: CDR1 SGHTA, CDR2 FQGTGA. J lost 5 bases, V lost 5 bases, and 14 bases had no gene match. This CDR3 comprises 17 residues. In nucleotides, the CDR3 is TGTGCCAGCAGCCCTACGCGGCTAGCGGGAGCTCCGGAGACCCAGTACTTC. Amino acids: CASSPTRLAGAPETQYF.

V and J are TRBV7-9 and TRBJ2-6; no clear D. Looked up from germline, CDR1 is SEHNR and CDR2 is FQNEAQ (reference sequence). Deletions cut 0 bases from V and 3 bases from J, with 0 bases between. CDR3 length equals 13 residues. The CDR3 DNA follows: TGTGCCAGCAGCTTAGCTGGGGCCAACGTCCTGACTTTC. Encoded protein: CASSLAGANVLTF.

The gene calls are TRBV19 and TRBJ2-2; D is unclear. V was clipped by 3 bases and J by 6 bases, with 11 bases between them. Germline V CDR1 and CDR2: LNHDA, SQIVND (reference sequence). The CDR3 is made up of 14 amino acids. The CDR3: CASSIQRIAGELFF. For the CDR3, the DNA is TGTGCCAGTAGTATCCAGCGAATCGCCGGGGAGCTGTTTTTT.

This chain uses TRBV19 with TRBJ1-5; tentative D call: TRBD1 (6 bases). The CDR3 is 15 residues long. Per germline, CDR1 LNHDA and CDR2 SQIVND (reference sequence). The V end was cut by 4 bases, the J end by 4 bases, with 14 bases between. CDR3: CASSRGHPKNQPQHF. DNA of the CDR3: TGTGCCAGTAGTAGGGGGCATCCAAAAAATCAGCCCCAGCATTTT.

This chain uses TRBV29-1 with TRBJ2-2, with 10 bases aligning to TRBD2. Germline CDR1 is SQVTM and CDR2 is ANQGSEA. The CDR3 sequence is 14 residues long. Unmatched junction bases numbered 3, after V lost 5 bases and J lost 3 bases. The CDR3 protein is CSVQAGGDTGELFF. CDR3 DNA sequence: TGCAGCGTTCAAGCGGGAGGGGACACCGGGGAGCTGTTTTTT.

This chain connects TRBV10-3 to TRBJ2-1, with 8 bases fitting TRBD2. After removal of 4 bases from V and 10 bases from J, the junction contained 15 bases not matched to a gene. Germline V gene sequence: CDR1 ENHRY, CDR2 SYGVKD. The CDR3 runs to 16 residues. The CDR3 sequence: CAISASSGETRGEQFF. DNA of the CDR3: TGTGCCATCAGTGCGAGTAGCGGGGAGACAAGGGGAGAGCAGTTCTTC.

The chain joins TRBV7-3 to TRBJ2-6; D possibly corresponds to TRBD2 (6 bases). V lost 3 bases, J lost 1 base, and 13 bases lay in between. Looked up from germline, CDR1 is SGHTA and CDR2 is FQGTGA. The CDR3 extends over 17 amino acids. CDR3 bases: TGTGCCAGCAGCTTCACTAGCACATCATCTGGGGCCAACGTCCTGACTTTC. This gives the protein CASSFTSTSSGANVLTF.

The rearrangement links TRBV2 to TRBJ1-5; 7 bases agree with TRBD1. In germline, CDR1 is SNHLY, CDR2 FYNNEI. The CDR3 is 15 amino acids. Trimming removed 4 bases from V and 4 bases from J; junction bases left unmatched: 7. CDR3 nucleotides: TGTGCCAGCAGTGGATCCCAGGGGGGAAATCAGCCCCAGCATTTT. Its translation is CASSGSQGGNQPQHF.

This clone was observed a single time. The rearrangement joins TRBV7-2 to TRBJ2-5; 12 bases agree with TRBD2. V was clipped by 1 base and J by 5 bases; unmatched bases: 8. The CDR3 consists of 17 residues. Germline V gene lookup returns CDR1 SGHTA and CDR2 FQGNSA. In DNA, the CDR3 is TGTGCCAGCAGCTTAGGGGTACTAGCGGGAGGAAGTGAGACCCAGTACTTC. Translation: CASSLGVLAGGSETQYF. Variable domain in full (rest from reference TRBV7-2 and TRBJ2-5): GAGVSQSPSNKVTEKGKDVELRCDPISGHTALYWYRQSLGQGLEFLIYFQGNSAPDKSGLPSDRFSAERTGGSVSTLTIQRTQQEDSAVYLCASSLGVLAGGSETQYFGPGTRLLVL.

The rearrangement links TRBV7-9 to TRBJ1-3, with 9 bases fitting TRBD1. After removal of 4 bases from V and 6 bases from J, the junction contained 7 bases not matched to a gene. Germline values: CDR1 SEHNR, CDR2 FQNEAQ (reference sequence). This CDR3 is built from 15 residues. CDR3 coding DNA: TGTGCCAGCAGCTCTCGGACAGGGGAGGTAAACACCATATATTTT. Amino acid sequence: CASSSRTGEVNTIYF.

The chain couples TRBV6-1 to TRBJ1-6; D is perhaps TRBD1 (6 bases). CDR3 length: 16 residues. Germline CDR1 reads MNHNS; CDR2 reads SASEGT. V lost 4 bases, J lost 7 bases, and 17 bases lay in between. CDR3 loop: CASSGTPQGRNSPLHF. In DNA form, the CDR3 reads TGTGCCAGCAGTGGAACTCCACAGGGTAGGAATTCACCCCTCCACTTT.

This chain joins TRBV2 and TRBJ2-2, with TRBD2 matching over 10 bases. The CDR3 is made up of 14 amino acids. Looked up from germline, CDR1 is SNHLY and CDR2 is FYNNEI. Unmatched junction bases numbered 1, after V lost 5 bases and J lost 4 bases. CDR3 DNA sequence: TGTGCCAGCAGTCGGACTAGCGGCACCGGGGAGCTGTTTTTT. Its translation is CASSRTSGTGELFF.

CDR3 residues: CASSLSLSAQPQHF. The CDR3 DNA follows: TGTGCCAGCAGTTTGTCCCTCTCTGCCCAGCCCCAGCATTTT. The rearrangement uses TRBV28 and TRBJ1-5; the D is unclear. Trimming removed 3 bases at V and 7 bases at J, with 13 bases between. The germline V gene encodes CDR1 MDHEN and CDR2 SYDVKM. The CDR3 is made up of 14 amino acids.

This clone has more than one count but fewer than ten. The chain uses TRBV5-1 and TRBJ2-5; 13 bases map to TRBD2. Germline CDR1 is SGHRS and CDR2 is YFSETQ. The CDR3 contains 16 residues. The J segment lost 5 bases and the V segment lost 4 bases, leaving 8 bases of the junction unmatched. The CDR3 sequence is CASSMGTSGVGETQYF. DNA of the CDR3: TGCGCCAGCAGCATGGGGACTAGCGGGGTAGGGGAGACCCAGTACTTC.

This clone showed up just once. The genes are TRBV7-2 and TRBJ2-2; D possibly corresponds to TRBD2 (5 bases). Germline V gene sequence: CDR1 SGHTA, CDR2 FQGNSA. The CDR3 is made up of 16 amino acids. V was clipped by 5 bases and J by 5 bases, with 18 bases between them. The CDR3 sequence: CASSPRGQGFTGELFF. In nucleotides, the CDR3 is TGTGCCAGCAGCCCCCGAGGGCAAGGGTTTACCGGGGAGCTGTTTTTT.